This T cell receptor (beta chain) was identified in a study of T-cell reconstitution after alpha-beta-depleted transplantation in children. This CDR3 contains 12 residues. V gave up 6 bases and J gave up 4 bases; unmatched junction bases: 4. Germline V gives CDR1 DFQATT, CDR2 SNEGSKA (reference sequence). As it was prepared, the TCRbeta library received unique molecular identifiers. TCRdb re-called the PCR reads through MiXCR, storing one row per CDR3 protein. The data hold 500,000 or so distinct CDR3 sequences, with less than 35% observed a single time. This clonotype has just a few counts. The TCR originated in a human donor who donated a stem cell graft to a child with aplastic anemia. The sample was PBMCs from the stem cell graft donor, taken from the stem cell graft. This chain joins TRBV20-1 and TRBJ1-2; 8 nucleotides line up with TRBD1. CDR3 in amino acids: CSAPDRAYGYTF. CDR3 DNA: TGCAGTGCCCCGGACAGGGCCTATGGCTACACCTTC.